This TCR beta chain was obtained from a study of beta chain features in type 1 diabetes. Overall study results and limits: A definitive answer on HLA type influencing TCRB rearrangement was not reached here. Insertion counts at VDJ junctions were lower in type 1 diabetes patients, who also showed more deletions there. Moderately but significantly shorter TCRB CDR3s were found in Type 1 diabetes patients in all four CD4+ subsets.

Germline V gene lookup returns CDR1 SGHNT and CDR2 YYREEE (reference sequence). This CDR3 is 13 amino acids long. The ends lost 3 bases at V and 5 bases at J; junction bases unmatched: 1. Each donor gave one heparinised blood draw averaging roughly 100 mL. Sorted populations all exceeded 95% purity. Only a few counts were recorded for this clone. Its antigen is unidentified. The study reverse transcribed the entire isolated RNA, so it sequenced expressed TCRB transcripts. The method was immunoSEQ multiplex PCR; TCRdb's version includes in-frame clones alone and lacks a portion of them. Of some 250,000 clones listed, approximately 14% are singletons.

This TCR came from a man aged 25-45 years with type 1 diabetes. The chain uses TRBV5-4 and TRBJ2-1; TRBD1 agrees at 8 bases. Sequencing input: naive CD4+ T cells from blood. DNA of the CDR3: TGTGCCAGCAGCTGGGACAGGAACAATGAGCAGTTCTTC. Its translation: CASSWDRNNEQFF.